This passage covers 5 T cell receptor beta chains from one sample sequenced in a study of neurological immune-mediated disorders. MiXCR, run by TCRdb on the 5' RACE reads, gives a single entry per CDR3 protein. The sample carries tens of thousands of distinct CDR3 sequences, around a tenth recorded once. Time point specified: longitudinal time-point 1 (baseline). Specimen: PBMCs. These receptor sequences come from a male donor with HTLV-1-associated myelopathy (HAM/TSP).

This clonotype was seen at least ten times. The chain has TRBV9 and TRBJ2-2; no reliable D call. Germline values: CDR1 SGDLS, CDR2 YYNGEE. CDR3 length: 14 residues. V was shortened by 4 bases and J by 6 bases, with 13 bases between the two germline ends. CDR3 coding DNA: TGTGCCAGCAGCACCGGGCCGCACCCCGGGGAGCTGTTTTTT. It is translated as CASSTGPHPGELFF.

This clonotype came up many times. CDR3 loop: CASRGGQGAADTQYF. The CDR3 DNA is TGTGCCAGCAGGGGCGGACAGGGGGCAGCAGATACGCAGTATTTT. The genes are TRBV7-2 and TRBJ2-3, with 11 bases lining up with TRBD1. Germline CDR1 and CDR2: SGHTA and FQGNSA. The CDR3 covers 15 residues. Trimming cost V 6 bases and J 4 bases; bases outside gene matches: 6.

The table lists this clonotype with many counts. This chain uses TRBV29-1 with TRBJ1-1; tentatively, D is TRBD1 (6 bases). Germline CDR1 reads SQVTM; CDR2 reads ANQGSEA. The CDR3 spans 12 residues. Trimming pared 5 bases from V and 6 bases from J, leaving 13 bases between. The chain's CDR3 is CSVRTGSAEAFF. CDR3 sequence (DNA): TGCAGCGTTCGTACAGGGAGCGCTGAAGCTTTCTTT.

Judged by abundance, this clonotype is medium-sized (0.01 to 0.1%). V is TRBV20-1 and J is TRBJ1-2; tentatively, D is TRBD1 (6 bases). The CDR3 is 13 residues long. The germline V and J ends were trimmed by 3 bases and 8 bases, with 16 bases remaining between them. CDR1 and CDR2 (germline): DFQATT, SNEGSKA (reference sequence). CDR3 region: CSASLGGLRGYTF. CDR3 nucleotide sequence: TGCAGTGCTAGTCTTGGGGGGCTCCGGGGCTACACCTTC.

This clonotype was seen ten or more times. The chain is built from TRBV28 and TRBJ1-6; D not certain. Germline V gives CDR1 MDHEN, CDR2 SYDVKM. V lost 8 bases and J lost 10, with 9 bases in between. This CDR3 has 11 amino acids. CDR3 sequence: CASGYPSPLHF. DNA for the CDR3: TGTGCCAGCGGATATCCCTCACCCCTCCACTTT.